This TCR beta chain was observed in a study of spatial heterogeneity in lung cancer. MiXCR, run by TCRdb on the 5' RACE reads, gives a single entry per CDR3 protein. Of about 120,000 distinct CDR3 sequences listed, more than 10% are singletons. The V and J ends lost 7 bases and 2 bases, in that order; junction bases with no gene match: 3. This CDR3 is 13 amino acids long. Germline assignment: CDR1 SQVTM and CDR2 ANQGSEA. Specified time point: blood at routine non-recurrence follow-up after resection. Only a few counts were recorded for this clonotype. This chain links TRBV29-1 with TRBJ1-2, with 11 bases matching TRBD1. Sample: PBMCs, taken at follow-up. This receptor was taken from a female donor with early-stage non-small cell lung cancer. The CDR3 DNA reads TGCAGCGCATGGACAGGGGGCAACTATGGCTACACCTTC. Encoded protein: CSAWTGGNYGYTF.